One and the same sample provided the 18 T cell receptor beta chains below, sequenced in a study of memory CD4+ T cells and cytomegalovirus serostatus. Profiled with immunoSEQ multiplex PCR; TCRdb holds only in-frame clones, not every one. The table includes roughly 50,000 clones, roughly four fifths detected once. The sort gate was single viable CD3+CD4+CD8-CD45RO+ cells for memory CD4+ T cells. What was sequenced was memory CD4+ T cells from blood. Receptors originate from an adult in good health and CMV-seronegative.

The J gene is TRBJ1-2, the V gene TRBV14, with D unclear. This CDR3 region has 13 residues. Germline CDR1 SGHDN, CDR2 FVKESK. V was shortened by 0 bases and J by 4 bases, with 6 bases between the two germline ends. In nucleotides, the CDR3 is TGTGCCAGCAGCCAAGATCTGAGCTATGGCTACACCTTC. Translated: CASSQDLSYGYTF.

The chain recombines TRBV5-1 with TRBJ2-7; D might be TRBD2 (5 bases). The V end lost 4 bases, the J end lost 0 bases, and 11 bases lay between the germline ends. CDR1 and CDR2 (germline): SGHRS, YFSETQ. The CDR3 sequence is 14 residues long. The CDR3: CASSPDEGSYEQYF. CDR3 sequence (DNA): TGCGCCAGCAGCCCCGACGAGGGCTCCTACGAGCAGTACTTC. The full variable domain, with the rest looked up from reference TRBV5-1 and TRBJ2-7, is KAGVTQTPRYLIKTRGQQVTLSCSPISGHRSVSWYQQTPGQGLQFLFEYFSETQRNKGNFPGRFSGRQFSNSRSEMNVSTLELGDSALYLCASSPDEGSYEQYFGPGTRLTVT.

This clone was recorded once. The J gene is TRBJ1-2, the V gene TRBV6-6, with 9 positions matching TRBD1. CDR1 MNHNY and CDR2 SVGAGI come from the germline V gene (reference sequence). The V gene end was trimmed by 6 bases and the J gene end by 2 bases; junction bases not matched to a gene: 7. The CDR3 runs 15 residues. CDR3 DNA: TGTGCCAGCAGGATGACTGGGACAGGGAACTATGGCTACACCTTC. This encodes CASRMTGTGNYGYTF.

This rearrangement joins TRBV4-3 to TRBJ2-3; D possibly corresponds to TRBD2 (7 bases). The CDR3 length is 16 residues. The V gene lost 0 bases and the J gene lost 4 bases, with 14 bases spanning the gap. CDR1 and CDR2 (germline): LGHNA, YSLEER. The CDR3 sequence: CASSQDGGGRSDTQYF. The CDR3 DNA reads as TGCGCCAGCAGCCAAGATGGGGGGGGCCGATCAGATACGCAGTATTTT.

This chain's CDR3 is CASLRDGLMNTEAFF. The CDR3 DNA follows: TGTGCCAGTCTAAGGGACGGCCTCATGAACACTGAAGCTTTCTTT. This sequence joins TRBV6-5 and TRBJ1-1; a possible D gene is TRBD1 (5 bases). The CDR3 length is 15 residues. Between the trimmed V and J ends, which lost 9 bases and 0 bases, there was a span of 17 bases. The germline gives CDR1 MNHEY, CDR2 SVGAGI.

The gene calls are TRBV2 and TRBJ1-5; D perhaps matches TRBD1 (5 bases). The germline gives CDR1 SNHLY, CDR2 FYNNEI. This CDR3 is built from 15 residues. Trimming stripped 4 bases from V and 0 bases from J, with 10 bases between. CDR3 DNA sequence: TGTGCCAGCAGTGGGGAGGGACCTAGCAATCAGCCCCAGCATTTT. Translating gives CASSGEGPSNQPQHF.

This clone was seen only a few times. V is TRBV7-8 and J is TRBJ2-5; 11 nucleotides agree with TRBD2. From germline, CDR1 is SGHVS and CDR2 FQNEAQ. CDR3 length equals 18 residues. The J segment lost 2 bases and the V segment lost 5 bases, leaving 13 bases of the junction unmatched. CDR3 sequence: CASSASLGTSGLQETQYF. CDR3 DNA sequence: TGTGCCAGCAGCGCAAGCCTCGGGACTAGCGGACTACAAGAGACCCAGTACTTC.

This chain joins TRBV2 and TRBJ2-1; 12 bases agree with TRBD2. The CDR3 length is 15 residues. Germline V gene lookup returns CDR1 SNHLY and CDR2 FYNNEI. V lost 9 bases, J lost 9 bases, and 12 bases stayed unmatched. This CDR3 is CASGMLAGGPGEQFF. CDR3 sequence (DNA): TGTGCCAGTGGGATGCTAGCGGGAGGGCCTGGTGAGCAGTTCTTC.

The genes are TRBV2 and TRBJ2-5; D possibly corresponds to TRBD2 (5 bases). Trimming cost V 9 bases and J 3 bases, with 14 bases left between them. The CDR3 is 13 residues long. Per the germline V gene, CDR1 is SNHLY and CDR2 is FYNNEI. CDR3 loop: CASTMDLKETQYF. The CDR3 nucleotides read TGTGCCAGTACGATGGACTTAAAAGAGACCCAGTACTTC. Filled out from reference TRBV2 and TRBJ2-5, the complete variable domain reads EPEVTQTPSHQVTQMGQEVILRCVPISNHLYFYWYRQILGQKVEFLVSFYNNEISEKSEIFDDQFSVERPDGSNFTLKIRSTKLEDSAMYFCASTMDLKETQYFGPGTRLLVL.

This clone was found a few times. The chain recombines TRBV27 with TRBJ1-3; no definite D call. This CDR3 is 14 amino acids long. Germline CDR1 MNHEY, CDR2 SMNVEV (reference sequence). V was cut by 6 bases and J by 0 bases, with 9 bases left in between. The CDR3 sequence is CASRVTYSGNTIYF. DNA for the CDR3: TGTGCCAGCAGGGTGACTTACTCTGGAAACACCATATATTTT.

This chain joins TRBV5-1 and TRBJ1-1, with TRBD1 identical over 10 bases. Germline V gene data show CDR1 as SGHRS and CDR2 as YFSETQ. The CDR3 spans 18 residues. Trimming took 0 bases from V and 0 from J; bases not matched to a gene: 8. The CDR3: CASSLATGGVWMNTEAFF. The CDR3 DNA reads TGCGCCAGCAGCTTGGCGACAGGGGGCGTGTGGATGAACACTGAAGCTTTCTTT.

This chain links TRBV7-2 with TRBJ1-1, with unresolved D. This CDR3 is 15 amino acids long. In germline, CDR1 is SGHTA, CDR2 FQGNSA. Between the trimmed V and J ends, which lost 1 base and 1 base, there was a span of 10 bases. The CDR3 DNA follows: TGTGCCAGCAGCTTAGTGGACCGGGGGAACACTGAAGCTTTCTTT. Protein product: CASSLVDRGNTEAFF.

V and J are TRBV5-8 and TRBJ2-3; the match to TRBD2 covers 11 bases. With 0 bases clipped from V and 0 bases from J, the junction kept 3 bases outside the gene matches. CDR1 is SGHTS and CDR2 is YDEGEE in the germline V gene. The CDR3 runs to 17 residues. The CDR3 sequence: CASSLAGLAVSTDTQYF. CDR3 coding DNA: TGTGCCAGCAGCTTGGCGGGACTAGCGGTTAGCACAGATACGCAGTATTTT.

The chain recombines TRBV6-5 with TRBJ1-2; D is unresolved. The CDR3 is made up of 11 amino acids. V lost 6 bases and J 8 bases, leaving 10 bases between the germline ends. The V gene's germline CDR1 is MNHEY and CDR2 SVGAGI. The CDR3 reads CASRLFEGYTF. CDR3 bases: TGTGCCAGCAGATTGTTTGAAGGCTACACCTTC.

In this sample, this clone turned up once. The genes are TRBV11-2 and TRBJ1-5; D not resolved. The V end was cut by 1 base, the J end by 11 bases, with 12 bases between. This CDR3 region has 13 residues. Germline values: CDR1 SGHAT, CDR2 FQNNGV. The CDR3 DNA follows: TGTGCCAGCAGCTTAGTGGGCCAAACAGCCCAGCATTTT. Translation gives CASSLVGQTAQHF.

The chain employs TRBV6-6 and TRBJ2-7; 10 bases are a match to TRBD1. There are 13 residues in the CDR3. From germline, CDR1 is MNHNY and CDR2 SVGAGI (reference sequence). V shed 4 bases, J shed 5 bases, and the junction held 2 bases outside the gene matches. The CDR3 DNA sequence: TGTGCCAGCAGTTCGACAGGGGGCGACGAGCAGTACTTC. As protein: CASSSTGGDEQYF.

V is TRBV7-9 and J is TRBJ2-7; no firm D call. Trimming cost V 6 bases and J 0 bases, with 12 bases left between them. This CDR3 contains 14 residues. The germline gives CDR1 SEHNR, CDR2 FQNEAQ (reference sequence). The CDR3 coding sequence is TGTGCCAGCAGTTCCCAGCCCAGCTCCTACGAGCAGTACTTC. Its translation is CASSSQPSSYEQYF.

The CDR3 region is CASRAGVRTDTQYF. CDR3 DNA sequence: TGTGCCAGCAGGGCGGGAGTCCGCACAGATACGCAGTATTTT. The genes are TRBV2 and TRBJ2-3; TRBD2 aligns across 7 bases. This CDR3 is 14 amino acids long. Trimming at V came to 6 bases and at J to 1 base, leaving 4 bases not matched to a gene. Germline V gene lookup returns CDR1 SNHLY and CDR2 FYNNEI.